This TCR beta chain was captured in a study of tumor-infiltrating lymphocytes in primary liver carcinoma (dated by TCRdb to 2017 to 2019). About the study as a whole: Between late 2015 and March 2016, about 5 patients in China with histopathologically diagnosed primary liver carcinoma had their tumors surgically resected. The five patients, three men and two women aged 30 to 69 years, had hepatocellular carcinoma (four) or combined HCC and intrahepatic cholangiocarcinoma (one). The five patients had tumors staged T1-T3 N0M0, with maximum diameters ranging from 4.2 to 10 cm. Each sample produced about 3.65 to 7.5 million productive TCRbeta reads, and read depth showed no significant difference between tissue types. Across five regions of each liver tumor, along with adjacent normal tissue and blood, the study brought together TCRbeta repertoire sequencing, expression microarrays and whole-exome sequencing. A total of roughly 35 specimens from 5 patients went through TCRbeta repertoire sequencing, namely 25 tumor regions, 5 adjacent noncancerous liver tissues and 5 peripheral blood samples. Reproducibility between technical replicate repertoires was high, with correlation coefficients above 0.95 and mean shared-clone rates near 0.89.

Only a few counts were recorded for this clonotype. Its specific antigen is unknown. No base quality values were provided; no much bigger clone lies one nucleotide off. TCRbeta-specific cDNA was reverse-transcribed from 500 ng total RNA using a constant-region primer and ProtoScript II reverse transcriptase. TCRbeta libraries were built with three nested multiplex PCR rounds, a slightly modified ARM-PCR procedure. Each of the first two PCR rounds ran for approximately 11 cycles using multiplex TRBV1-TRBV30 forward primers together with a Cbeta reverse primer. Sample barcodes and Illumina adapters were added in a final 25-cycle PCR using Deep VentR polymerase. Before sequencing, amplicons of 200-500 bp were gel-purified using a QIAquick gel extraction kit. TCRbeta amplicons were sequenced on an Illumina HiSeq 2500 with 250-bp paired-end reads. In the original analysis: To recover full CDR3 sequences, reads were quality-trimmed using Trimmomatic v0.33 and paired reads were then merged using FLASH v1.2.11. V, D and J germline segments were assigned to the rearranged TCRbeta sequences by MiGEC v1.2.1b. Clonotype statistics and Shannon-Wiener diversity indices were calculated with VDJtools v1.0.0. Except for diversity analysis, only the 250 most abundant clonotypes of each sample were used in subsequent analyses to reduce sampling bias. The raw public data were reprocessed by TCRdb itself: fastp quality trimming at Q25, MiXCR clonotype calling, in-frame beta chains only. Rows merge per CDR3 protein into single entries with the most common DNA and genes. The V and J calls shown here were made by TCRdb, not taken from the authors' results. Here the sample has about 180,000 distinct CDR3 sequences; roughly three fifths occur a single time. The ten biggest clones cover about 72% of the sample.

Blood RNA was extracted from unsorted whole blood using TRIzol reagent, and germline DNA was obtained with the DNeasy Blood & Tissue kit. Chronic HBV infection was present in the patients, and the patients were treatment-naive at sampling. Before surgery, about 4 milliliters of peripheral blood were collected into K2EDTA tubes. Germline trimming: 1 base from V, 4 bases from J; junction bases outside gene matches: 3. CDR1 and CDR2, looked up from the germline V gene (reference sequence), are WNHNN and SYGVQD. The CDR3 sequence holds 15 residues, the cysteine and phenylalanine included. This entry keeps only the CDR3 DNA: 45 bases, framed from base 1. What the study reported, not specific to this receptor: Only the TCR beta chain was sequenced, which likely underestimates true repertoire diversity because unpaired alpha chains were not captured. A significantly larger repertoire fraction was made up by the top 250 clones in tumors than in blood (p = 0.039). Repertoire overlap was higher between tumor regions (mean roughly 35%) than tumor-adjacent (around 17%) or tumor-blood (approximately 14%) pairs, consistent with antigen-driven expansion. Bulk unsorted samples precluded comparing CD4+ and CD8+ T cell repertoires. With just four or five patients in the study, the authors point out that the findings should be validated in a larger study.

The sequence came from a man in his forties with primary liver carcinoma and hepatitis B virus infection. The chain was built from TRBV10-1 and TRBJ2-1, and 8 bases in between align with TRBD2. The sample taken for sequencing was peripheral blood. The nucleotide sequence reads TGCGCCAGCAGTGAGTGGACTAGCCCGTACAATGAGCAGTTCTTC. Its protein is CASSEWTSPYNEQFF.